This TCR beta chain derives from a study of radiotherapy plus CTLA-4 blockade in lung cancer (dated by TCRdb to the late 2010s). Regarding the research as a whole: Among the enrolled patients, approximately 17% had an objective response, and less than 40% reached disease control. The research as a whole found: After treatment with radiotherapy and ipilimumab, TCR clones that came from tumors expanded in the peripheral blood. The strongest predictors of response were reported to be early dynamic shifts in blood T cell clones along with a rise in serum interferon-beta following radiation.

Library creation used the immunoSEQ multiplex PCR assay. This is the immuneACCESS table as TCRdb keeps it, with only in-frame sequences that have V and J called. A part of the clones is gone; compared with another copy, unresolved V genes explain less than half, and the rest is unexplained. The sample data list under 55,000 clones, and 79% of these were observed just once. Jointly, the top ten make up 3.2% of the sample. The study tested focal radiation therapy combined with CTLA-4 blockade (ipilimumab) in patients with chemo-refractory metastatic non-small-cell lung cancer. For this clone: Its antigen target is currently unknown. Within one base of it there is no much larger clone, and no base qualities were kept.

V sheds 0 bases and J sheds 5 bases, leaving 8 bases between their ends. The CDR3 runs 14 residues from the cysteine to the phenylalanine. Just the 42-base CDR3 DNA is kept, in frame starting at base 1. According to the germline V gene (reference sequence), CDR1 reads SGHNT and CDR2 reads YYREEE. The source is a human donor with non-small cell lung cancer who had a partial response to radiotherapy plus ipilimumab. The chain was built from TRBV5-4 and TRBJ2-2, with no confidently assigned D gene. Source: peripheral blood, taken from a patient treated with radiotherapy plus ipilimumab. The CDR3 region reads CASSLGLSTGELFF. The bases read TGTGCCAGCAGCTTGGGACTCTCTACCGGGGAGCTGTTTTTT.